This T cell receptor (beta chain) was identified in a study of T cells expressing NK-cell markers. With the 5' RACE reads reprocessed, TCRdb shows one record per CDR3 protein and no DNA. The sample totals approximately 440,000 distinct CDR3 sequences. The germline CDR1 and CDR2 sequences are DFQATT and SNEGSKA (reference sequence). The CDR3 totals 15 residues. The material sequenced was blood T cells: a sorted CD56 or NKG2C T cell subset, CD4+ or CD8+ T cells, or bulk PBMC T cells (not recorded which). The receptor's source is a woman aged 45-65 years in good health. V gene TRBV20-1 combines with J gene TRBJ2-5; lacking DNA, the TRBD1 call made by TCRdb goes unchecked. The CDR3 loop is CSARDGASPGETQYF.